The 11 T cell receptor beta chains presented below share a single source sample, sequenced in a study of shared clonotypes between healthy human individuals. Produced via immunoSEQ multiplex PCR; TCRdb's table is partial and in-frame only. The data show 780,000 or so clones, 55% to 75% seen once. The sample was memory CD4+ T cells sorted from blood. The subset was: CD45RA-negative fraction. These receptors originate from a woman under 40 in good health.

The V and J genes are TRBV5-8 and TRBJ2-2, with 11 bases identical to TRBD2. The germline gives CDR1 SGHTS, CDR2 YDEGEE. CDR3 size: 17 residues. J lost 2 bases, V lost 3 bases, and 6 bases had no gene match. DNA for the CDR3: TGTGCCAGCAGCTCCGCCGGGACTAGCGGAAACACCGGGGAGCTGTTTTTT. Amino acid sequence: CASSSAGTSGNTGELFF. Drawing the rest from reference TRBV5-8 and TRBJ2-2, the complete variable domain is EAGVTQSPTHLIKTRGQQATLRCSPISGHTSVYWYQQALGLGLQFLLWYDEGEERNRGNFPPRFSGRQFPNYSSELNVNALELEDSALYLCASSSAGTSGNTGELFFGEGSRLTVL.

The J gene is TRBJ2-7, the V gene TRBV27; TRBD1 is a possible D gene (5 bases). V was trimmed by 5 bases and J by 2 bases, leaving 13 bases between them. The CDR3 totals 14 residues. Germline loops: CDR1 MNHEY, CDR2 SMNVEV (reference sequence). DNA of the CDR3: TGTGCCAGCAGTCCCCTGGACACCCCCTACGAGCAGTACTTC. Its protein is CASSPLDTPYEQYF.

This chain joins TRBV6-1 and TRBJ2-6; D is undetermined. The germline V gene has CDR1 MNHNS and CDR2 SASEGT. V lost 5 bases and J 2 bases, leaving 10 bases between the germline ends. The CDR3 spans 15 residues. The CDR3 DNA reads TGTGCCAGCAGTCCCGGTTCCACTGGGGCCAACGTCCTGACTTTC. Amino acids: CASSPGSTGANVLTF.

The genes are TRBV15 and TRBJ2-1; D unresolved. CDR3 length equals 15 residues. Between the trimmed V and J ends, which lost 1 base and 8 bases, there was a span of 15 bases. Germline values: CDR1 LNHNV, CDR2 YYDKDF (reference sequence). The CDR3 DNA reads as TGTGCCACCAGCAGAGGGGCTAGTTTGAACTATGAGCAGTTCTTC. It codes for CATSRGASLNYEQFF.

A note on this clone: Within the sample, other DNA sequences also encode this same CDR3. This chain uses TRBV6-1 with TRBJ2-6; D remains ambiguous. V was trimmed by 3 bases and J by 0 bases, leaving 0 bases between them. The CDR3 contains 13 residues. Per germline, CDR1 MNHNS and CDR2 SASEGT. CDR3 DNA sequence: TGTGCCAGCAGTGACTCTGGGGCCAACGTCCTGACTTTC. Its translation: CASSDSGANVLTF.

This chain connects TRBV11-2 to TRBJ2-4, with TRBD1 as a possible D gene (5 bases). Germline CDR1 SGHAT, CDR2 FQNNGV. The CDR3 is made up of 16 amino acids. The V gene lost 7 bases and the J gene lost 0 bases, with 16 bases spanning the gap. CDR3 loop: CASTEANRIAKNIQYF. The CDR3 bases are TGTGCCAGCACCGAGGCCAACAGGATAGCCAAAAACATTCAGTACTTC.

The V gene is TRBV6-5, the J gene TRBJ2-7; D may be TRBD2 (6 bases). Germline CDR1 and CDR2: MNHEY and SVGAGI. Trimming shortened V by 2 bases and J by 4 bases, and 12 bases separated the two germline ends. This CDR3 is built from 14 residues. The CDR3 loop is CASSYDARGYEQYF. The CDR3 coding sequence is TGTGCCAGCAGTTACGATGCCCGGGGGTACGAGCAGTACTTC.

As to this clone: Other DNA sequences in the sample encode the same CDR3. The V and J genes are TRBV18 and TRBJ2-1, with D perhaps TRBD1 (6 bases). The V and J ends lost 2 bases and 0 bases respectively, with 8 bases between them. The CDR3 length is 15 residues. The germline gives CDR1 KGHSH, CDR2 LQKENI. The DNA for the CDR3 is TGTGCCAGCTCACCAAGGGGGAGCTCCTACAATGAGCAGTTCTTC. Encoded protein: CASSPRGSSYNEQFF. Filled out from reference TRBV18 and TRBJ2-1, the complete variable domain reads NAGVMQNPRHLVRRRGQEARLRCSPMKGHSHVYWYRQLPEEGLKFMVYLQKENIIDESGMPKERFSAEFPKEGPSILRIQQVVRGDSAAYFCASSPRGSSYNEQFFGPGTRLTVL.

This chain joins TRBV4-2 and TRBJ2-2, with D perhaps given as TRBD1 or TRBD2 (5 bases each). V lost 4 bases, J lost 1 base, and 7 bases lay in between. The CDR3 runs 14 residues. Germline assignment: CDR1 LGHNA and CDR2 YNFKEQ. The CDR3 DNA is TGTGCCAGCAGCCGAGGGGTGAACACCGGGGAGCTGTTTTTT. It encodes CASSRGVNTGELFF.

V is TRBV4-1 and J is TRBJ1-1, with D possibly matching TRBD1 (5 bases). The CDR3 contains 15 residues. The ends were cut back, 1 base at V and 6 bases at J, with 15 bases in the middle. Germline loops: CDR1 MGHRA, CDR2 YSYEKL. For the CDR3, the DNA is TGCGCCAGCAGCCAAGTTTTCAGGGAGGCCCCTGAAGCTTTCTTT. Translated, it gives CASSQVFREAPEAFF.

The V call is TRBV2, the J call TRBJ1-5; D is unresolved. Germline lookup yields CDR1 SNHLY and CDR2 FYNNEI. Trimming pared 2 bases from V and 2 bases from J, leaving 13 bases between. The CDR3 covers 16 residues. As DNA, the CDR3 is TGTGCCAGCAGTGAAATTATCCCTTTCGGCAATCAGCCCCAGCATTTT. Amino acid sequence: CASSEIIPFGNQPQHF.